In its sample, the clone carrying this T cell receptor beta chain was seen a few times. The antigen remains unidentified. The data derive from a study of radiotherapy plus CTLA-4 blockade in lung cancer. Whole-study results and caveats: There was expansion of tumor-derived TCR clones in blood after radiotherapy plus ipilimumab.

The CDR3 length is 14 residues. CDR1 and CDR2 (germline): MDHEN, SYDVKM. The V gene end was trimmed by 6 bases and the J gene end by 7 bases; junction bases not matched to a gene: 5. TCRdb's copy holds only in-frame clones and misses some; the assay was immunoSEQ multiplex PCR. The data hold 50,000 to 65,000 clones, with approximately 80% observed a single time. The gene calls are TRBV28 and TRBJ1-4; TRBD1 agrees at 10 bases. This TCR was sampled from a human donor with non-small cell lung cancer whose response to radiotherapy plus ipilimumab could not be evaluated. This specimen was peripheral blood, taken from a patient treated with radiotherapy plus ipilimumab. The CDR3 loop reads CASRTGTGVEKLFF. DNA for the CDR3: TGTGCCAGCAGAACCGGGACAGGGGTTGAAAAACTGTTTTTT.